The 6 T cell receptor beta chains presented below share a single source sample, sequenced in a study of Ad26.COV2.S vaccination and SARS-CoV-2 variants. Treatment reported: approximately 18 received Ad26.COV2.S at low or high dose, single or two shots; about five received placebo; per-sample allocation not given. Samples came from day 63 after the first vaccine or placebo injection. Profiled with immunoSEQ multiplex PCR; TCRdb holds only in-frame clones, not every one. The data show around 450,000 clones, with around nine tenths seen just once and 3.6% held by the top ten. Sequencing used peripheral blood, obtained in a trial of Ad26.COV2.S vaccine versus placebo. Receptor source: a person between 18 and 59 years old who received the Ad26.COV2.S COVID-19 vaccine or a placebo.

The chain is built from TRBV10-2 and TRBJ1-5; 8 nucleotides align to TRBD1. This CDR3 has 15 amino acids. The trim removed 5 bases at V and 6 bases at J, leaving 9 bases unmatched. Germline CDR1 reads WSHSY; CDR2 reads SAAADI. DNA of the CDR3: TGCGCCAGCAGTCTGGGACAGGTTGTAGGTCAGCCCCAGCATTTT. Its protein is CASSLGQVVGQPQHF.

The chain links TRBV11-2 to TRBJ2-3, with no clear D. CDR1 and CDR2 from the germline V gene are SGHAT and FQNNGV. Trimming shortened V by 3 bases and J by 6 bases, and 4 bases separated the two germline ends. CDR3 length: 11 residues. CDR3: CASSFSDTQYF. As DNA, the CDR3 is TGTGCCAGCAGCTTCTCTGATACGCAGTATTTT.

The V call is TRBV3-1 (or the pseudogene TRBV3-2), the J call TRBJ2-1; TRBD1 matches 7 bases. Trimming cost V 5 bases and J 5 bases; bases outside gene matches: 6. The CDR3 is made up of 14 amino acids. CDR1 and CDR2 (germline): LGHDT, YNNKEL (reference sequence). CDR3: CASSSGTEDNEQFF. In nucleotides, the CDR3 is TGTGCCAGCAGCTCCGGGACAGAGGACAATGAGCAGTTCTTC.

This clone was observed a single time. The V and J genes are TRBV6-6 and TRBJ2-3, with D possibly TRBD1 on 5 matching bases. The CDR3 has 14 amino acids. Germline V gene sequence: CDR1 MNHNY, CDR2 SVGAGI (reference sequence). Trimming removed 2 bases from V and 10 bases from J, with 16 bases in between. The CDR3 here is CASSYHTGTNAQYF. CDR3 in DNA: TGTGCCAGCAGTTACCATACAGGAACTAATGCGCAGTATTTT.

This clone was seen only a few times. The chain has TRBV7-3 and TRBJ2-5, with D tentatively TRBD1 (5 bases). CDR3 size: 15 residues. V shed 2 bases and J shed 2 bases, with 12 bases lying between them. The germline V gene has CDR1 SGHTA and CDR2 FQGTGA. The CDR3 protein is CASSLGVQGQETQYF. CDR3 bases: TGTGCCAGCAGCTTAGGGGTGCAGGGTCAAGAGACCCAGTACTTC.

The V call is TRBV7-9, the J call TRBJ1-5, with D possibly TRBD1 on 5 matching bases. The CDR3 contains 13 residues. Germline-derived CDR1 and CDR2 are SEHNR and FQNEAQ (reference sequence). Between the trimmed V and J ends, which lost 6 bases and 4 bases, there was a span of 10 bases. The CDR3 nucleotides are TGTGCCAGCAGAGGGGCTGTGAATCAGCCCCAGCATTTT. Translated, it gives CASRGAVNQPQHF.